The 16 T cell receptor beta chains presented below share a single source sample, sequenced in a study of a mutant IDH1 vaccine in newly diagnosed glioma. The time point: week 47, end of study. What each vaccine dose contained was 300 ug of mutant IDH1 20-mer peptide, accompanied by topical imiquimod. Some clones are missing from TCRdb's copy, which holds only in-frame ones; the method was immunoSEQ multiplex PCR. The sample consists of 35,000 to 40,000 clones, 65% to 80% of them appearing once. For these receptors, no antigen is known. The input for sequencing was PBMCs, taken from a glioma patient whose treatment included an IDH1 peptide vaccine. The receptors derive from a man aged 35-49 years with glioma.

This clone was seen a single time. Here the CDR3 reads CASSAPIKTGAYGYTF. The DNA for the CDR3 is TGTGCCAGCAGTGCCCCTATTAAAACAGGCGCCTATGGCTACACCTTC. The J gene is TRBJ1-2, the V gene TRBV6-1; a possible D gene is TRBD1 (5 bases). Germline loops: CDR1 MNHNS, CDR2 SASEGT. CDR3 size: 16 residues. V lost 4 bases, J lost 4 bases, and 19 bases lay in between.

The chain employs TRBV10-1 and TRBJ2-1; 9 bases agree with TRBD2. The V gene end was trimmed by 3 bases and the J gene end by 4 bases; junction bases not matched to a gene: 7. The CDR3 runs 16 residues. CDR1 and CDR2 (germline): WNHNN, SYGVQD (reference sequence). As DNA, the CDR3 is TGCGCCAGCAGTGAATTAGCGGGAGCTAATTACAATGAGCAGTTCTTC. It is translated as CASSELAGANYNEQFF.

The rearrangement links TRBV11-2 to TRBJ1-1, with D possibly matching TRBD1 (5 bases). The CDR3 loop spans 14 amino acids. Trimming shortened V by 4 bases and J by 1 base, and 10 bases separated the two germline ends. The germline gives CDR1 SGHAT, CDR2 FQNNGV. CDR3 sequence: CASSSSGKNTEAFF. The CDR3 DNA sequence: TGTGCCAGCAGCTCTTCAGGGAAGAACACTGAAGCTTTCTTT.

This sequence joins TRBV9 and TRBJ2-7, with 9 bases fitting TRBD2. CDR1 and CDR2 (germline): SGDLS, YYNGEE. V lost 0 bases to trimming and J lost 3 bases; unmatched junction nucleotides: 4. The CDR3 has 15 amino acids. DNA of the CDR3: TGTGCCAGCAGCGTAGCTTCTAGCGGGATCTACGAGCAGTACTTC. This codes for CASSVASSGIYEQYF.

The V and J genes are TRBV27 and TRBJ1-2; D is undetermined. Trimming took 3 bases from V and 3 from J, leaving 8 bases between them. Germline loops: CDR1 MNHEY, CDR2 SMNVEV (reference sequence). The CDR3 is 13 amino acids. CDR3 coding DNA: TGTGCCAGCAGTTTCGGGCAGGACTATGGCTACACCTTC. Protein sequence: CASSFGQDYGYTF.

V is TRBV7-9 and J is TRBJ2-7; TRBD2 agrees at 8 bases. This CDR3 comprises 16 residues. Germline assignment: CDR1 SEHNR and CDR2 FQNEAQ (reference sequence). The V and J ends lost 5 bases and 1 base, in that order; junction bases with no gene match: 10. The CDR3: CASSPGGRDASYEQYF. The CDR3 DNA sequence: TGTGCCAGCAGCCCGGGAGGGAGGGACGCGTCCTACGAGCAGTACTTC.

This clone was seen more than once but under ten times. CDR3 sequence reads: CASSMGVSTEAFF. The CDR3 nucleotides are TGTGCCAGCAGCATGGGGGTGAGCACTGAAGCTTTCTTT. This chain connects TRBV5-5 to TRBJ1-1, with a weak D call TRBD1 (5 bases). Germline CDR1 is SGHKS and CDR2 is YYEKEE (reference sequence). V was shortened by 4 bases and J by 4 bases, with 11 bases between the two germline ends. The CDR3 totals 13 residues.

The CDR3 loop reads CASSLLQMNTEAFF. Here the CDR3 DNA reads TGCGCCAGCAGCTTGTTACAGATGAACACTGAAGCTTTCTTT. The chain recombines TRBV5-1 with TRBJ1-1; D is undetermined. Trimming left V 1 base short and J 0 bases short, with 7 bases between. The germline gives CDR1 SGHRS, CDR2 YFSETQ. The CDR3 spans 14 residues. The full variable domain, its missing parts supplied by reference TRBV5-1 and TRBJ1-1, is KAGVTQTPRYLIKTRGQQVTLSCSPISGHRSVSWYQQTPGQGLQFLFEYFSETQRNKGNFPGRFSGRQFSNSRSEMNVSTLELGDSALYLCASSLLQMNTEAFFGQGTRLTVV.

This clone was observed a handful of times. This chain uses TRBV7-8 with TRBJ1-2; TRBD1 might be the D (5 bases). This CDR3 has 15 amino acids. CDR1 and CDR2 (germline): SGHVS, FQNEAQ. V lost 1 base to trimming and J lost 1 base, with 10 bases between them. The CDR3 loop is CASSLDAGSNYGYTF. The CDR3 DNA sequence: TGTGCCAGCAGCTTAGACGCAGGGAGTAACTATGGCTACACCTTC.

This clone was seen a handful of times. The chain employs TRBV18 and TRBJ1-5; D unresolved. The germline gives CDR1 KGHSH, CDR2 LQKENI. There are 14 residues in the CDR3. Trimming pared 4 bases from V and 3 bases from J, leaving 10 bases between. The CDR3 region is CASSLSRDNQPQHF. As DNA, the CDR3 is TGTGCCAGCTCACTGTCACGGGACAATCAGCCCCAGCATTTT.

The J gene is TRBJ2-2, the V gene TRBV6-4; 9 bases are shared with TRBD2. The junction had 9 bases not matched to a gene; V was cut back by 6 bases and J by 4 bases. The length of the CDR3 is 16 residues. Germline V CDR1 and CDR2: MRHNA, SNTAGT. Here the CDR3 DNA reads TGTGCCAGCAGCGATAGCGGGGGCCCACCCACCGGGGAGCTGTTTTTT. Its protein is CASSDSGGPPTGELFF.

Turning to this clone: One end of the junction is discordant with germline, which a read error may explain. The chain uses TRBV5-4 and TRBJ1-2; D is unresolved. The CDR3 is 11 amino acids. The germline V gene encodes CDR1 SGHNT and CDR2 YYREEE (reference sequence). CDR3 coding DNA: TGTGCCAGCAGCTTGGAATTAGGCTGGGCCTTC. It encodes CASSLELGWAF.

This clone was recorded only once. The chain couples TRBV7-8 to TRBJ2-2; 8 bases map to TRBD1. Trimming at V came to 6 bases and at J to 5 bases, leaving 2 bases not matched to a gene. Looked up from germline, CDR1 is SGHVS and CDR2 is FQNEAQ. This CDR3 has 13 amino acids. The CDR3 protein is CASRRDRTGELFF. For the CDR3, the DNA is TGTGCCAGCAGACGGGACAGGACCGGGGAGCTGTTTTTT. The full variable domain, rest sourced from reference TRBV7-8 and TRBJ2-2, is GAGVSQSPRYKVAKRGQDVALRCDPISGHVSLFWYQQALGQGPEFLTYFQNEAQLDKSGLPSDRFFAERPEGSVSTLKIQRTQQEDSAVYLCASRRDRTGELFFGEGSRLTVL.

The chain uses TRBV9 and TRBJ2-1; unclear D gene. Trimming shortened V by 0 bases and J by 6 bases, and 7 bases separated the two germline ends. The CDR3 loop spans 13 amino acids. CDR1 SGDLS and CDR2 YYNGEE come from the germline V gene. CDR3 region: CASSVGVFNEQFF. The CDR3 nucleotides read TGTGCCAGCAGCGTAGGGGTATTCAATGAGCAGTTCTTC.

This chain joins TRBV5-5 and TRBJ2-2, with D unclear. Germline V gene sequence: CDR1 SGHKS, CDR2 YYEKEE (reference sequence). V dropped 2 bases and J dropped 1 base, with 18 bases sitting between them. The CDR3 sequence is 18 residues long. CDR3 region: CASSFRLQLELNTGELFF. CDR3 in DNA: TGTGCCAGCAGCTTCCGTCTCCAGTTGGAATTGAACACCGGGGAGCTGTTTTTT.

V is TRBV19 and J is TRBJ2-1, with 7 bases aligning to TRBD1. The J segment lost 8 bases and the V segment lost 5 bases, leaving 9 bases of the junction unmatched. Germline CDR1 LNHDA, CDR2 SQIVND (reference sequence). There are 14 residues in the CDR3. The DNA of the CDR3 is TGTGCCAGTAGTTTCCAGCCCCAGGGGGATGAGCAGTTCTTC. Encoded protein: CASSFQPQGDEQFF.